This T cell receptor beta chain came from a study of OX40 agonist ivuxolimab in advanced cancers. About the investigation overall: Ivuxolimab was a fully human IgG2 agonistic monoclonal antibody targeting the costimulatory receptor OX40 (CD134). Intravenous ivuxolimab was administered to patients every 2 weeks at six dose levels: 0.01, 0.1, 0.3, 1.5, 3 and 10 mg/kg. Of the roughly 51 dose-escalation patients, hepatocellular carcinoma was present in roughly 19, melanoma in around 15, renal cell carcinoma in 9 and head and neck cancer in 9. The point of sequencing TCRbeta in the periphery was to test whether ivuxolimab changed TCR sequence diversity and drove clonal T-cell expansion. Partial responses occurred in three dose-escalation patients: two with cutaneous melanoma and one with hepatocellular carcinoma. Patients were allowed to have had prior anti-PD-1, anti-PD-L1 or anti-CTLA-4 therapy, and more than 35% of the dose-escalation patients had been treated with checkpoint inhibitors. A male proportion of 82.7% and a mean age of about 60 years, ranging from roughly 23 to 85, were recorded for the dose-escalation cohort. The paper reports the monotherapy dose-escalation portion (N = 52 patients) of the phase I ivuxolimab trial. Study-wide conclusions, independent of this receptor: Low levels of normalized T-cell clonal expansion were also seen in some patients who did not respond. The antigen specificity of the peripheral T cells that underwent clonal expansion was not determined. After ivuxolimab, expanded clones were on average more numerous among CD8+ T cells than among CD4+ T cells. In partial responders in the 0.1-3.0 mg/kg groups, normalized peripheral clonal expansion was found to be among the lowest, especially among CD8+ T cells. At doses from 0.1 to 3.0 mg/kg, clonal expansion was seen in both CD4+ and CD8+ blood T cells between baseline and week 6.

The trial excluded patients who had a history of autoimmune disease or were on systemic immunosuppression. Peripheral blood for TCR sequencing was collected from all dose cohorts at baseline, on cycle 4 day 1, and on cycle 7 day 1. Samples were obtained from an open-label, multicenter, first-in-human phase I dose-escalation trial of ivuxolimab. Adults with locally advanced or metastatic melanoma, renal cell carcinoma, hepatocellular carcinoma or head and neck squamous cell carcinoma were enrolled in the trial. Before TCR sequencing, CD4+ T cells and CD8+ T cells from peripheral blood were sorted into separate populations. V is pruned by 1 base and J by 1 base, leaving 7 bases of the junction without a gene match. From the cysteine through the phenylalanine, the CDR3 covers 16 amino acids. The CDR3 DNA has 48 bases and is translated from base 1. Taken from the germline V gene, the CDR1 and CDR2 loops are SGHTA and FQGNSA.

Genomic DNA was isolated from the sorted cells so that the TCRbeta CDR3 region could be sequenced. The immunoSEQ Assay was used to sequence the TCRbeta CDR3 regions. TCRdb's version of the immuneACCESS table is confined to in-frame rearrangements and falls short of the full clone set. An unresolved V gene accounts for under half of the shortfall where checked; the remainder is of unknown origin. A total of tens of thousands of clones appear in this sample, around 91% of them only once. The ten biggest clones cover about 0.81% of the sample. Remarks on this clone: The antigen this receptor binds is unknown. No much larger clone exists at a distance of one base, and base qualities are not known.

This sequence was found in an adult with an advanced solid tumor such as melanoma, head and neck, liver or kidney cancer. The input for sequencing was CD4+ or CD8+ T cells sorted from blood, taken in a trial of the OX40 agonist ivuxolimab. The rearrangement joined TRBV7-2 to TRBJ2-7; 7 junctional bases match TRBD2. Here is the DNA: TGTGCCAGCAGCTTAGTAGCGGGCGGGACTTCCTACGAGCAGTACTTC. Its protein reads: CASSLVAGGTSYEQYF.